The 8 T cell receptor beta chains listed next were all sequenced from one sample in a study of identical twins. Each CDR3 protein gets one entry after TCRdb re-called the 5' RACE reads with MiXCR. The sample yields hundreds of thousands of distinct CDR3 sequences, 12% seen once. These data were also filed under a second study, of yellow fever vaccine responses in identical twins.

Specimen: PBMCs. Every receptor here comes from a woman aged 18-29 years in good health.

This clonotype was seen a few times. The chain has TRBV7-9 and TRBJ2-7; D unresolved. The length of the CDR3 is 14 residues. V lost 5 bases and J lost 2, with 13 bases in between. CDR1 and CDR2 from the germline V gene are SEHNR and FQNEAQ (reference sequence). CDR3 DNA sequence: TGTGCCAGCAGCCCCGTCCCTGTACCCTACGAGCAGTACTTC. Protein: CASSPVPVPYEQYF.

The rearrangement uses TRBV2 and TRBJ2-5; TRBD2 might be the D (5 bases). The CDR3 covers 16 residues. CDR1 is SNHLY, CDR2 FYNNEI, per germline. V lost 5 bases and J lost 5, with 21 bases in between. The CDR3 DNA sequence: TGTGCCAGCAGTCGAGACGTAGCGCACGACGGGGAGACCCAGTACTTC. Translating gives CASSRDVAHDGETQYF.

Concerning this clonotype itself: The junction and the germline gene differ at one end; a read error may be behind it. The chain combines TRBV7-9 with TRBJ1-4; tentatively, D is TRBD1 (5 bases). CDR3 length equals 15 residues. CDR1 and CDR2 from the germline V gene are SEHNR and FQNEAQ (reference sequence). The CDR3 sequence is CASRLGSTEDEKLFF. Here the CDR3 DNA reads TGTGCCAGCAGATTAGGGTCGACAGAGGATGAAAAACTGTTTTTT.

In this sample, this clonotype turned up many times. This rearrangement joins TRBV5-1 to TRBJ2-5; possibly TRBD1 or TRBD2 for D (5 bases each). CDR1 is SGHRS, CDR2 YFSETQ, per germline. The CDR3 loop spans 16 amino acids. Trimming removed 0 bases at V and 2 bases at J, with 14 bases between. The DNA for the CDR3 is TGCGCCAGCAGCTTGGCGTTTGAGAGGGGACAAGAGACCCAGTACTTC. Its translation is CASSLAFERGQETQYF.

The gene calls are TRBV5-1 and TRBJ2-7; D possibly corresponds to TRBD2 (6 bases). The CDR3 sequence is 13 residues long. The germline gives CDR1 SGHRS, CDR2 YFSETQ. V lost 7 bases and J lost 5, with 16 bases in between. CDR3: CASGKEGLHEQYF. In DNA, the CDR3 is TGCGCCAGCGGAAAGGAGGGCCTCCACGAGCAGTACTTC.

This clonotype turned up a few times. The rearrangement uses TRBV15 and TRBJ2-1; TRBD2 matches at 13 bases. J lost 7 bases, V lost 5 bases, and 5 bases had no gene match. The CDR3 sequence is 15 residues long. Germline V lookup: CDR1 LNHNV, CDR2 YYDKDF (reference sequence). The CDR3 bases are TGTGCCACCAGCTCCGGACTAGCGGGGGTAAATGAGCAGTTCTTC. This sequence encodes CATSSGLAGVNEQFF.

The chain is built from TRBV29-1 and TRBJ1-2; D is unclear. The CDR3 runs 16 residues. The V end was cut by 3 bases, the J end by 10 bases, with 27 bases between. Germline CDR1 SQVTM, CDR2 ANQGSEA. CDR3 sequence (DNA): TGCAGCGTTGAGGCCTCAACGAATCCTAGGTTCCGTGCCTACACCTTC. It codes for CSVEASTNPRFRAYTF.

This clonotype was picked up a small number of times. This chain joins TRBV28 and TRBJ1-4; 7 nucleotides line up with TRBD1. Germline assignment: CDR1 MDHEN and CDR2 SYDVKM. The CDR3 covers 13 residues. V was pared by 3 bases and J by 17 bases, with 12 bases of the junction left unmatched. The CDR3 coding sequence is TGTGCCAGCAGTTTTCGACAGGGCCCCGTCGCATTTTTT. Translation: CASSFRQGPVAFF. The whole variable domain, filled in from reference TRBV28 and TRBJ1-4, reads DVKVTQSSRYLVKRTGEKVFLECVQDMDHENMFWYRQDPGLGLRLIYFSYDVKMKEKGDIPEGYSVSREKKERFSLILESASTNQTSMYLCASSFRQGPVAFFGSGTQLSVL.